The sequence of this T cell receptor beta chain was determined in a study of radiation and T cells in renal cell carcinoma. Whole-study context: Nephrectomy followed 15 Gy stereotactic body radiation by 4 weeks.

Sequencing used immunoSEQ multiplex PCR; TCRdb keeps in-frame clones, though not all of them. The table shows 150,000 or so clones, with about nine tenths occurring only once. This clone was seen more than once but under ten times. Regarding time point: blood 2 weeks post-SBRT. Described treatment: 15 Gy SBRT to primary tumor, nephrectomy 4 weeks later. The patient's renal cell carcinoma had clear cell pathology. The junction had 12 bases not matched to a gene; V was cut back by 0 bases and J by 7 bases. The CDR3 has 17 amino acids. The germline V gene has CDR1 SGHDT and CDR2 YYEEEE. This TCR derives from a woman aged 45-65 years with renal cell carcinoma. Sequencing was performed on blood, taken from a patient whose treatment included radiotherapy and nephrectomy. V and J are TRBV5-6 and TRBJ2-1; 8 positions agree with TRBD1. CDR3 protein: CASSLAWDRRSRNEQFF. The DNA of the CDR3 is TGTGCCAGCAGCTTGGCCTGGGACAGGCGGTCGCGGAATGAGCAGTTCTTC.